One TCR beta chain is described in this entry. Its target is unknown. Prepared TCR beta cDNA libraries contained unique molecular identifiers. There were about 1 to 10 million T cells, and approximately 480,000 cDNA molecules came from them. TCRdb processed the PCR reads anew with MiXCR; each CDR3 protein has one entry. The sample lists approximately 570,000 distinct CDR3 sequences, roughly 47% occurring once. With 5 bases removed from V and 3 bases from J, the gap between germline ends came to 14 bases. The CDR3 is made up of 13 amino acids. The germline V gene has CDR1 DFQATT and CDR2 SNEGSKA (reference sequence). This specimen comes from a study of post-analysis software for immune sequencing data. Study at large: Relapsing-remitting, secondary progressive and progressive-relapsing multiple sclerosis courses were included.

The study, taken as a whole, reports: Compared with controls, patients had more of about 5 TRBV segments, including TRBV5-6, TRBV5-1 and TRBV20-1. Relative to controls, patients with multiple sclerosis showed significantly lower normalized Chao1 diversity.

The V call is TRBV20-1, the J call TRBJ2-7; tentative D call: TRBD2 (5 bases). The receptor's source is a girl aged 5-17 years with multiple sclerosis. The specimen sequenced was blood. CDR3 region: CSASLSRDYEQYF. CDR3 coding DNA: TGCAGTGCTTCCCTCTCCCGGGACTACGAGCAGTACTTC.